The rows below give T cell receptor beta chains drawn from one sample of a study of naive and memory T cell subsets. TCRdb itself ran the UMI-ligation and nested PCR reads through MiXCR, one entry per CDR3 protein. The table lists more than 95,000 distinct CDR3 sequences, about 14% of them singletons. The sequenced sample consisted of naive CD8+ T cells from blood. These receptors all stem from a human donor in good health. Both conserved end residues are trimmed from each CDR3. Not every row has a clone size; where given, it reads once, few, many or a size class.

v_gene: TRBV9
abundance: -
j_gene: TRBJ2-3
CDR3aa: ASSAKPGLAGASTDTQY

v_gene: TRBV27
abundance: -
j_gene: TRBJ1-1
CDR3aa: ASSYGVNTEAF

v_gene: TRBV5-4
abundance: few
j_gene: TRBJ1-2
CDR3aa: ASSLGGAVYGYT

v_gene: TRBV12-3/TRBV12-4
abundance: -
j_gene: TRBJ2-5
CDR3aa: ASSSPDRVRGETQY

v_gene: TRBV6-1
abundance: -
j_gene: TRBJ2-7
CDR3aa: ASSGQGMSSYEQY

v_gene: TRBV7-9
abundance: -
j_gene: TRBJ1-2
CDR3aa: ASSVDSLNYGYT

v_gene: TRBV28
abundance: few
j_gene: TRBJ2-7
CDR3aa: ASSFGAGPGLEQY

v_gene: TRBV12-3/TRBV12-4
abundance: few
j_gene: TRBJ2-7
CDR3aa: ASSSPGTAIY

v_gene: TRBV28
abundance: -
j_gene: TRBJ1-1
CDR3aa: ASRPGTGTFHEAF

v_gene: TRBV9
abundance: many
j_gene: TRBJ2-3
CDR3aa: ASSVAGEPLGTDTQY

v_gene: TRBV5-8
abundance: many
j_gene: TRBJ2-1
CDR3aa: ASSPRDYNEQF

v_gene: TRBV20-1
abundance: few
j_gene: TRBJ2-4
CDR3aa: SATGTPYISIQY

v_gene: TRBV29-1
abundance: few
j_gene: TRBJ2-7
CDR3aa: SVKDRHPYEQY

v_gene: TRBV20-1
abundance: many
j_gene: TRBJ2-3
CDR3aa: SEWGQRDTQY

v_gene: TRBV7-8
abundance: few
j_gene: TRBJ2-1
CDR3aa: ASSQRTGYNEQF

v_gene: TRBV12-3/TRBV12-4
abundance: few
j_gene: TRBJ2-1
CDR3aa: ASRRLAEASYNEQF

v_gene: TRBV29-1
abundance: -
j_gene: TRBJ2-7
CDR3aa: SVAWYRAYEQY

v_gene: TRBV29-1
abundance: few
j_gene: TRBJ2-7
CDR3aa: SVELAGGPSYEQY

v_gene: TRBV24-1
abundance: many
j_gene: TRBJ2-1
CDR3aa: ATSDLNDEQF

v_gene: TRBV7-9
abundance: -
j_gene: TRBJ2-2
CDR3aa: ASSSQDRSLAGELF

v_gene: TRBV27
abundance: -
j_gene: TRBJ2-1
CDR3aa: ASSLSLANEQF

v_gene: TRBV12-3/TRBV12-4
abundance: few
j_gene: TRBJ2-7
CDR3aa: ASSSWTIGMYEQY

v_gene: TRBV19
abundance: -
j_gene: TRBJ2-3
CDR3aa: ASSSYGEYREVVSDTQY

v_gene: TRBV18
abundance: -
j_gene: TRBJ2-7
CDR3aa: ASSPGPSPYEQY

v_gene: TRBV4-3
abundance: few
j_gene: TRBJ2-3
CDR3aa: ASSRGGGPDTQY

v_gene: TRBV3-1
abundance: few
j_gene: TRBJ2-7
CDR3aa: ASSQEDPGQGGEQY

v_gene: TRBV29-1
abundance: -
j_gene: TRBJ1-5
CDR3aa: SVAQQGGNQPQH